These 9 T cell receptor beta chains originate from one sample sequenced in a study of T cells after yellow fever vaccination. TCRdb used MiXCR to reprocess the 5' RACE reads, holding one entry per CDR3 protein. The sample holds about 210,000 distinct CDR3 sequences; approximately 3% are singletons and the top ten take around 3.3%. The input for sequencing was CD4+ T cells sorted from PBMCs, taken 10 days after the yellow fever booster vaccination. These receptors originate from a man aged 18 to 30 who received the YFV17D yellow fever vaccine.

The rearrangement uses TRBV5-1 and TRBJ2-2; 9 nucleotides match TRBD1. The CDR3 is made up of 16 amino acids. Germline CDR1 and CDR2: SGHRS and YFSETQ. Trimming removed 1 base from V and 6 bases from J; junction bases left unmatched: 7. CDR3 sequence reads: CASSLRWTGVAGELFF. DNA for the CDR3: TGCGCCAGCAGCTTGCGGTGGACAGGGGTTGCCGGGGAGCTGTTTTTT.

This clonotype was counted many times. This chain links TRBV4-2 with TRBJ1-1; D is perhaps TRBD1 (5 bases). The CDR3 runs to 16 residues. Germline loops: CDR1 LGHNA, CDR2 YNFKEQ. V shed 4 bases and J shed 3 bases, with 18 bases lying between them. The DNA for the CDR3 is TGTGCCAGCAGCCCATTCAAGGGGTTAGAGGACACTGAAGCTTTCTTT. Translation: CASSPFKGLEDTEAFF.

The sample holds many counts of this clonotype. A read error may produce the germline difference seen at one junction end. V usage is TRBV12-3 or TRBV12-4 and J usage is TRBJ2-2, with D perhaps matching TRBD1 or TRBD2 (6 bases each). The CDR3 sequence is 12 residues long. The CDR3 spells CASSPQGRELFF. CDR3 nucleotides: TGTGCCAGCAGTCCCCAGGGGCGGGAACTGTTTTTT.

This clonotype was counted at least ten times. The rearrangement uses TRBV7-3 and TRBJ2-1; TRBD1 matches 12 bases. The CDR3 sequence is 17 residues long. The trim removed 1 base at V and 8 bases at J, leaving 9 bases unmatched. The germline gives CDR1 SGHTA, CDR2 FQGTGA. The CDR3: CASSLIGTGGAGDEQFF. The CDR3 region has the DNA TGTGCCAGCAGCTTAATAGGGACAGGGGGCGCCGGGGATGAGCAGTTCTTC. The full variable domain, its missing parts supplied by reference TRBV7-3 and TRBJ2-1, is GAGVSQTPSNKVTEKGKYVELRCDPISGHTALYWYRQSLGQGPEFLIYFQGTGAADDSGLPNDRFFAVRPEGSVSTLKIQRTERGDSAVYLCASSLIGTGGAGDEQFFGPGTRLTVL.

At least ten counts were recorded for this clonotype. V is TRBV18 and J is TRBJ2-4; 14 bases map to TRBD2. This CDR3 contains 19 residues. V lost 2 bases to trimming and J lost 0 bases; unmatched junction nucleotides: 6. The V gene's germline CDR1 is KGHSH and CDR2 LQKENI. In nucleotides, the CDR3 is TGTGCCAGCTCACCAGCGGGACTAGCGGGGGTTCTAGCCAAAAACATTCAGTACTTC. As protein: CASSPAGLAGVLAKNIQYF.

The rearrangement links TRBV7-9 to TRBJ1-2; D unresolved. Germline assignment: CDR1 SEHNR and CDR2 FQNEAQ (reference sequence). Trimming took off 3 bases at V and 4 bases at J, with 12 bases between the two ends. CDR3 size: 14 residues. Here the CDR3 DNA reads TGTGCCAGCAGCTTCAGCTCTTACAGCTATGGCTACACCTTC. This translates into CASSFSSYSYGYTF.

In its sample, this clonotype was seen many times. The chain couples TRBV19 to TRBJ1-5; no clear D gene. V was pared by 6 bases and J by 6 bases, with 12 bases between. This CDR3 region has 13 residues. The V gene's germline CDR1 is LNHDA and CDR2 SQIVND (reference sequence). CDR3 region: CASRNTGSQPQHF. The CDR3 nucleotides are TGTGCCAGTAGGAATACCGGCAGTCAGCCCCAGCATTTT.

The table lists this clonotype with a few counts. The chain joins TRBV6-5 to TRBJ1-1; D is unclear. The germline V gene has CDR1 MNHEY and CDR2 SVGAGI. V was pared by 6 bases and J by 6 bases, with 14 bases between. This CDR3 is 13 amino acids long. The CDR3 reads CASRIDLGSEAFF. CDR3 DNA: TGTGCCAGCAGAATAGATTTGGGGTCTGAAGCTTTCTTT.

This clonotype was seen at least ten times. The rearrangement links TRBV9 to TRBJ1-3; D is uncertain. The V end lost 0 bases, the J end lost 0 bases, and 10 bases lay between the germline ends. Germline-derived CDR1 and CDR2 are SGDLS and YYNGEE. The CDR3 sequence is 16 residues long. CDR3 loop: CASSVAPGSSGNTIYF. DNA for the CDR3: TGTGCCAGCAGCGTAGCCCCAGGTTCCTCTGGAAACACCATATATTTT.